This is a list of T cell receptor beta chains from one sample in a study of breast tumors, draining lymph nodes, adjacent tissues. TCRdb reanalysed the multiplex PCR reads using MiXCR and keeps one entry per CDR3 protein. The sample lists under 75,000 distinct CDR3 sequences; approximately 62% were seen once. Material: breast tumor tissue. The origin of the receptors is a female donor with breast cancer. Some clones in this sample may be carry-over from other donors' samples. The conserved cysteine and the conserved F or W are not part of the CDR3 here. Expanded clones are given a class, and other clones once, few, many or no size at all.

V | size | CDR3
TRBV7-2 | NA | ASSYSRTSGGSYNEQF
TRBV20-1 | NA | SARDESGGETQY
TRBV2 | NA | ASRVTGEVNEKLF
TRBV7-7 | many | ASSPTSGTSDTQY
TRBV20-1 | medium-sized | SARDWGDGYT
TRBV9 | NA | ASSETTGTSGREGEQF
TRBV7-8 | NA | ASSPWQGGDEKLF
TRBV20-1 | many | SPQRRLLAGGIYEQY
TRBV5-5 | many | ASSFYPNNEQF
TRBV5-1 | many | ASSQTGTANTGELF
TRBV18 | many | ASSPPSGDPNTGELF
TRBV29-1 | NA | SVDSGYGTGSYGYT
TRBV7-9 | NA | ASSLGEYGYT
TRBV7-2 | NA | ASRTLGTSEETQY
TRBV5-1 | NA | ASSLGGAGYT
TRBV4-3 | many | ASSPVETGLTNEKLF
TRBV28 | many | ASSLSSGPYNEQF
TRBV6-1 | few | ASSEGGDRVGQY
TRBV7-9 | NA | ASSLLGANYGYT
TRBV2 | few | ASTGRGNGELF
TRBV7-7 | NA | ASSLGTIGTDTQY
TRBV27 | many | ASSFAGTGNYGYT
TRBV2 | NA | ASSERGLAGGGTQY
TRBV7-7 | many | ASSVRGSQETQY
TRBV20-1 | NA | SARDTLAGGPGTDTQY
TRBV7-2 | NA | ASSTLAGPYEQY
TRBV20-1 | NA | SARGETSTSYNEQF
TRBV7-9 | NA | ASSLDGSATNEKLF
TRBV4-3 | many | ASTPGQGYHNEQF
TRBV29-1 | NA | SVEGGKGGQNYGYT
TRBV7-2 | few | ASSSGTGLNSPLH
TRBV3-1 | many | ASSLRQEQETQY
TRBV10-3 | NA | AISHDRVNSPLH
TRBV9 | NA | ASSGGLPGGYT
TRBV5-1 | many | ASSPGQGGDGYT
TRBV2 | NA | ASSVSPGTSYEQY
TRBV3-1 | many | ASTPPPPFNEQF
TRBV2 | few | ASSITGGTTEAF
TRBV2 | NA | ATPGGGRNSPLH
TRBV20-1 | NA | SATGTRSSGSYNEQF
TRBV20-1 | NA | SAGSFGGKTQY
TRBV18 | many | ASSADRDQKAF
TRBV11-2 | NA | ASSLQQRLYGYTGELF